One TCR beta chain is described in this entry. These data come from a study of T-cell reconstitution after alpha-beta-depleted transplantation in children. A library of TCRbeta sequences, prepared with unique molecular identifiers, was generated. MiXCR, applied by TCRdb to the PCR reads, yields one record per CDR3 protein. Of 350,000 to 450,000 distinct CDR3 sequences in the sample, roughly 13% were seen once. CDR1 is LGHNA and CDR2 is YNFKEQ in the germline V gene. With 1 base removed from V and 1 base from J, the gap between germline ends came to 8 bases. The CDR3 spans 14 residues. V and J are TRBV4-2 and TRBJ2-7; D could derive from TRBD1 or TRBD2 (6 bases each). The sequence was collected from a human donor who donated a stem cell graft to a child with Fanconi anemia. Source: PBMCs, taken from the stem cell graft. The CDR3 is CASSQGGASYEQYF. The CDR3 DNA is TGTGCCAGCAGCCAAGGGGGGGCTTCCTACGAGCAGTACTTC.